This T cell receptor beta chain was sequenced in a study of blood T cell repertoires in COVID-19. Study at large: Samples representing acute and convalescent COVID-19 were sourced from the United States, Italy and Spain. Sources were T cells, B-cell-depleted T cells, or PBMCs; the material itself was cDNA or gDNA.

In the authors' methods: Counts of nucleated cells, estimated from reference gene primer amplification, were obtained. Method: immunoSEQ multiplex PCR; TCRdb's copy keeps in-frame clones and lacks some. V, J and clone size derive from that table, while D and trimming were established from the DNA sequence. The table lists around 230,000 clones, roughly 85% of them singletons. J lost 3 bases, V lost 5 bases, and 16 bases had no gene match. The germline V gene encodes CDR1 SGHTA and CDR2 FQGNSA. There are 19 residues in the CDR3. Material for sequencing was peripheral blood. The chain links TRBV7-2 to TRBJ2-1; 10 bases match TRBD2. The source of this sequence is a woman aged 40 to 50 with active or convalescent COVID-19. CDR3 in DNA: TGTGCCAGCAGCCCCGCCCGGACTAGCGGTCCCACGGGCTACAATGAGCAGTTCTTC. It yields the protein CASSPARTSGPTGYNEQFF.